What follows is one TCR beta chain and its context. Germline V gene lookup returns CDR1 SEHNR and CDR2 FQNEAQ (reference sequence). V shed 5 bases and J shed 3 bases, with 8 bases lying between them. The CDR3 is 12 amino acids. Using immunoSEQ multiplex PCR, the repertoire was profiled, and TCRdb retains in-frame clones only, with some absent. The table has under 75,000 clones, less than 95% seen once. The sample originates from a study of control samples from healthy donors and cancer patients. J is TRBJ2-7 and V is TRBV7-9; D unclear. Material: PBMCs. The clonotype originates from a woman in her forties or fifties with colorectal cancer. The CDR3 protein is CASSPESYEQYF. CDR3 coding DNA: TGTGCCAGCAGCCCGGAGAGCTACGAGCAGTACTTC.